Following are 32 T cell receptor beta chains from one sample sequenced in a study of T cell repertoires in cytomegalovirus infection (dated by TCRdb to the late 2010s). The instrument given in TCRdb is Illumina HiSeq 1500. In-frame beta chains were kept once TCRdb had trimmed the public reads at Q25 with fastp and called clones with MiXCR. For every CDR3 protein sequence, its rows merge into one entry that carries the most common genes and DNA. This sample comprises more than 150,000 distinct CDR3 sequences, roughly 30% of them detected only once. Approximately 30% of the sample comes from the top ten. Sequencing input: PBMCs. These receptors originate from a human donor in good health (CMV status not recorded). Some clones in this sample may be carry-over from other donors' samples.

This clonotype was found many times. The chain links TRBV6-2 or TRBV6-3 to TRBJ2-6; the D is unclear. The V end was cut by 6 bases, the J end by 0 bases, with 9 bases between. This CDR3 contains 15 residues. Germline-derived CDR1 and CDR2 are MNHEY and SVGEGT. For the CDR3, the DNA is TGTGCCAGCAGAAGGACGGACTCTGGGGCCAACGTCCTGACTTTC. It codes for CASRRTDSGANVLTF.

The rearrangement joins TRBV7-4 to TRBJ2-2; D uncertain. This CDR3 has 13 residues. Trimming shortened V by 5 bases and J by 5 bases, and 9 bases separated the two germline ends. CDR1 and CDR2 from the germline V gene are SGHVT and SQSDAQ. In DNA form, the CDR3 reads TGTGCCAGCAGCAAGGAAAGTACCGGGGAGCTGTTTTTT. Amino acid sequence: CASSKESTGELFF.

This chain links TRBV6-6 with TRBJ1-2, with 8 positions matching TRBD1. This CDR3 comprises 15 residues. The ends lost 0 bases at V and 8 bases at J; junction bases unmatched: 8. Germline assignment: CDR1 MNHNY and CDR2 SVGAGI (reference sequence). The CDR3 here is CASSYSADRARGYTF. CDR3 DNA: TGTGCCAGCAGTTACTCCGCGGACAGGGCTCGCGGCTACACCTTC.

This chain links TRBV6-5 with TRBJ1-6; tentative D call: TRBD1 (5 bases). The V gene's germline CDR1 is MNHEY and CDR2 SVGAGI. This CDR3 spans 14 amino acids. V was pared by 2 bases and J by 7 bases, with 9 bases between. The chain's CDR3 is CASSYRDVNSPLHF. The CDR3 nucleotides are TGTGCCAGCAGTTACCGGGACGTGAATTCACCCCTCCACTTT.

The genes are TRBV10-3 and TRBJ2-1; D is unresolved. The germline V gene has CDR1 ENHRY and CDR2 SYGVKD. The V end was cut by 6 bases, the J end by 6 bases, with 12 bases between. The CDR3 consists of 13 residues. This CDR3 is CAISPNPTNEQFF. The CDR3 DNA sequence: TGTGCCATCAGCCCGAACCCTACCAATGAGCAGTTCTTC.

This chain links TRBV6-2 or TRBV6-3 with TRBJ1-1; a weak D match, TRBD1 (6 bases). The V end was cut by 5 bases, the J end by 1 base, with 11 bases between. This CDR3 has 14 residues. Germline CDR1 is MNHEY and CDR2 is SVGEGT. Here the CDR3 reads CASSKDRSNTEAFF. Here the CDR3 DNA reads TGTGCCAGCAGTAAGGACAGATCGAACACTGAAGCTTTCTTT.

In its sample, this clonotype was seen a few times. The chain carries TRBV12-3 or TRBV12-4 and TRBJ2-7; perhaps TRBD1 as D (6 bases). This CDR3 has 13 residues. The germline V and J ends were trimmed by 0 bases and 7 bases, with 10 bases remaining between them. The CDR3 region has the DNA TGTGCCAGCAGTTTAGCCTCTCAGGGGGAGCAGTACTTC. It encodes CASSLASQGEQYF.

The sample holds many counts of this clonotype. For the CDR3, the DNA is TGTGCCAGCAGCCGCCCAGGACAGATTCTTAACTATGGCTACACCTTC. Residues: CASSRPGQILNYGYTF. This rearrangement joins TRBV11-2 to TRBJ1-2; a weak D match, TRBD1 (6 bases). This CDR3 is built from 16 residues. The V end was cut by 5 bases, the J end by 1 base, with 17 bases between. Germline-derived CDR1 and CDR2 are SGHAT and FQNNGV.

This clonotype was recorded at least ten times. The chain recombines TRBV12-3 or TRBV12-4 with TRBJ1-5; the D gene is possibly TRBD1 (6 bases). V was trimmed by 6 bases and J by 2 bases, leaving 17 bases between them. This CDR3 is 16 amino acids long. CDR3 region: CASRWAGEGGNQPQHF. CDR3 nucleotide sequence: TGTGCCAGCAGGTGGGCAGGGGAGGGAGGCAATCAGCCCCAGCATTTT.

The V call is TRBV12-3 or TRBV12-4, the J call TRBJ1-1, with TRBD1 matching 7 bases. This CDR3 contains 13 residues. J gave up 4 bases and V 8 bases, and 7 bases lay outside the gene matches. The CDR3 sequence: CASSPGTVTEAFF. The CDR3 coding sequence is TGTGCCAGCTCCCCAGGGACAGTCACTGAAGCTTTCTTT.

The chain recombines TRBV18 with TRBJ2-7; 10 bases are a match to TRBD1. The V gene end was trimmed by 3 bases and the J gene end by 2 bases; junction bases not matched to a gene: 7. This CDR3 has 16 amino acids. The germline V gene has CDR1 KGHSH and CDR2 LQKENI. CDR3 in amino acids: CASSPEEGQGTYEQYF. CDR3 DNA sequence: TGTGCCAGCTCACCGGAGGAGGGACAGGGGACCTACGAGCAGTACTTC.

In this sample, this clonotype turned up a few times. This chain joins TRBV7-3 and TRBJ2-3; D uncertain. The CDR3 covers 17 residues. Germline V lookup: CDR1 SGHTA, CDR2 FQGTGA. Trimming took off 2 bases at V and 2 bases at J, with 17 bases between the two ends. The chain's CDR3 is CASSLGKNLGFTDTQYF. CDR3 bases: TGTGCCAGCAGCTTAGGAAAAAATCTGGGGTTCACAGATACGCAGTATTTT.

The chain uses TRBV12-3 or TRBV12-4 and TRBJ2-2; D gene unclear. There are 13 residues in the CDR3. The V and J ends lost 2 bases and 5 bases respectively, with 6 bases between them. The CDR3 DNA reads TGTGCCAGCAGTTTACCCGGAACCGGGGAGCTGTTTTTT. Amino acids: CASSLPGTGELFF.

The chain uses TRBV2 and TRBJ2-3; weak D call: TRBD2 (5 bases). Germline CDR1 and CDR2: SNHLY and FYNNEI. The CDR3 is 13 amino acids. V dropped 10 bases and J dropped 2 bases, with 13 bases sitting between them. CDR3 DNA: TGTGCCACCGGACCGGGGTTCACAGATACGCAGTATTTT. Translated, it gives CATGPGFTDTQYF.

This chain joins TRBV7-8 and TRBJ2-1; possible D gene TRBD1, 6 bases. This CDR3 is 16 amino acids long. Per germline, CDR1 SGHVS and CDR2 FQNEAQ. Trimming left V 4 bases short and J 2 bases short, with 15 bases between. The CDR3 bases are TGTGCCAGCAGCTCGCGGACAGCCAAGACCTACAATGAGCAGTTCTTC. It translates to CASSSRTAKTYNEQFF.

Only a few counts were recorded for this clonotype. J is TRBJ2-3 and V is TRBV7-2; D remains unclear. The V end was cut by 6 bases, the J end by 1 base, with 2 bases between. Germline CDR1 reads SGHTA; CDR2 reads FQGNSA. The CDR3 is 11 residues long. The CDR3 region is CASRGTDTQYF. DNA for the CDR3: TGTGCCAGCAGGGGCACAGATACGCAGTATTTT. Based on the CDR3 plus reference TRBV7-2 and TRBJ2-3, the full variable domain is GAGVSQSPSNKVTEKGKDVELRCDPISGHTALYWYRQSLGQGLEFLIYFQGNSAPDKSGLPSDRFSAERTGGSVSTLTIQRTQQEDSAVYLCASRGTDTQYFGPGTRLTVL.

This clonotype was seen a single time. The chain recombines TRBV2 with TRBJ2-7; D is perhaps TRBD1 (6 bases). This CDR3 has 14 residues. Germline-derived CDR1 and CDR2 are SNHLY and FYNNEI. Trimming stripped 1 base from V and 3 bases from J, with 10 bases between. The CDR3: CASSEGRGLYEQYF. CDR3 bases: TGTGCCAGCAGTGAAGGCAGGGGCCTCTACGAGCAGTACTTC.

Many counts were recorded for this clonotype. The chain couples TRBV7-2 to TRBJ1-2; no firm D call. Trimming pared 3 bases from V and 7 bases from J, leaving 18 bases between. The CDR3 contains 15 residues. CDR1 and CDR2 (germline): SGHTA, FQGNSA. Written as DNA, the CDR3 is TGTGCCAGCAGCTTTTCCCCAGCGACTAGTTCTGGCTACACCTTC. It yields the protein CASSFSPATSSGYTF.

The chain recombines TRBV15 with TRBJ2-6; D unresolved. CDR3 length equals 14 residues. The V end lost 2 bases, the J end lost 2 bases, and 4 bases lay between the germline ends. Germline CDR1 reads LNHNV; CDR2 reads YYDKDF (reference sequence). Here the CDR3 DNA reads TGTGCCACCAGCAGAAATGCTGGGGCCAACGTCCTGACTTTC. Its translation: CATSRNAGANVLTF. The full variable domain, in which reference TRBV15 and TRBJ2-6 provide the parts outside the CDR3, is DAMVIQNPRYQVTQFGKPVTLSCSQTLNHNVMYWYQQKSSQAPKLLFHYYDKDFNNEADTPDNFQSRRPNTSFCFLDIRSPGLGDTAMYLCATSRNAGANVLTFGAGSRLTVL.

This clonotype was detected a few times. The CDR3 nucleotides are TGTGCCAGCAGTGAGACTTGGCAGGGGGGGTACGAGCAGTACTTC. It specifies CASSETWQGGYEQYF. The gene calls are TRBV2 and TRBJ2-7; D might be TRBD1 or TRBD2, each matching 7 bases. Germline V gene data show CDR1 as SNHLY and CDR2 as FYNNEI. CDR3 length equals 15 residues. The V gene lost 3 bases and the J gene lost 4 bases, with 16 bases spanning the gap.

V is TRBV5-4 and J is TRBJ1-4; perhaps TRBD1 as D (6 bases). V was trimmed by 4 bases and J by 4 bases, leaving 14 bases between them. In germline, CDR1 is SGHNT, CDR2 YYREEE (reference sequence). The CDR3 loop spans 15 amino acids. The CDR3 DNA follows: TGTGCCAGCAGCACGGAGGGGGGCGTTAATGAAAAACTGTTTTTT. Its translation: CASSTEGGVNEKLFF.

A few counts support this clonotype. The J gene is TRBJ1-5, the V gene TRBV2; D is undetermined. The length of the CDR3 is 12 residues. Germline-derived CDR1 and CDR2 are SNHLY and FYNNEI. Trimming cost V 3 bases and J 6 bases, with 6 bases left between them. The DNA of the CDR3 is TGTGCCAGCAGTGACGAAAGTCAGCCCCAGCATTTT. This gives the protein CASSDESQPQHF. The full variable domain, with the rest looked up from reference TRBV2 and TRBJ1-5, is EPEVTQTPSHQVTQMGQEVILRCVPISNHLYFYWYRQILGQKVEFLVSFYNNEISEKSEIFDDQFSVERPDGSNFTLKIRSTKLEDSAMYFCASSDESQPQHFGDGTRLSIL.

V is TRBV12-3 or TRBV12-4 and J is TRBJ2-7, with D tentatively TRBD1 (5 bases). The CDR3 totals 14 residues. V lost 5 bases and J lost 0, with 11 bases in between. CDR3 DNA: TGTGCCAGCAGTACAGGACATGCCTCCTACGAGCAGTACTTC. Protein: CASSTGHASYEQYF.

V is TRBV7-2 and J is TRBJ2-1; D is possibly TRBD2 (6 bases). The V gene's germline CDR1 is SGHTA and CDR2 FQGNSA. CDR3 length equals 14 residues. The ends were cut back, 6 bases at V and 4 bases at J, with 13 bases in the middle. In nucleotides, the CDR3 is TGTGCCAGCAGTATCCCGGGGGTTTACAATGAGCAGTTCTTC. The encoded protein is CASSIPGVYNEQFF.

Here the CDR3 DNA reads TGCGCCAGCAGCTCGGGACTCGGGGACTATGGCTACACCTTC. This sequence encodes CASSSGLGDYGYTF. The V and J genes are TRBV5-1 and TRBJ1-2; the D gene is possibly TRBD1 (5 bases). Trimming left V 3 bases short and J 3 bases short, with 12 bases between. Per the germline V gene, CDR1 is SGHRS and CDR2 is YFSETQ. The CDR3 loop spans 14 amino acids.

The genes are TRBV29-1 and TRBJ2-2; D call uncertain. Looked up from germline, CDR1 is SQVTM and CDR2 is ANQGSEA. V gave up 4 bases and J gave up 5 bases, with 8 bases separating them. The CDR3 length is 12 residues. The CDR3 DNA reads TGCAGCGTTGGAAAGGGAACCGGGGAGCTGTTTTTT. Translating it yields CSVGKGTGELFF.

This clonotype was counted between two and nine times. V and J are TRBV12-3 or TRBV12-4 and TRBJ1-2; D may be TRBD1 (5 bases). CDR3 length equals 11 residues. V was cut by 5 bases and J by 8 bases, with 9 bases left in between. The CDR3, as DNA: TGTGCCAGCAGTACAACAGGAGGCTACACCTTC. Translated, it gives CASSTTGGYTF.

The chain combines TRBV29-1 with TRBJ2-2; D not resolved. Trimming pared 0 bases from V and 5 bases from J, leaving 16 bases between. The germline V gene encodes CDR1 SQVTM and CDR2 ANQGSEA. The length of the CDR3 is 16 residues. The CDR3 loop is CSVEEGMSGVTGELFF. In DNA form, the CDR3 reads TGCAGCGTTGAAGAAGGAATGTCAGGCGTTACCGGGGAGCTGTTTTTT.

V gene TRBV30 combines with J gene TRBJ1-3; D uncertain. Between the trimmed V and J ends, which lost 1 base and 8 bases, there was a span of 15 bases. From germline, CDR1 is GTSNPN and CDR2 SVGIG (reference sequence). CDR3 size: 14 residues. The CDR3 sequence is CAWSGDRTRDTIYF. The DNA for the CDR3 is TGTGCCTGGAGTGGGGATAGGACGAGAGACACCATATATTTT. The full variable domain, in which reference TRBV30 and TRBJ1-3 provide the parts outside the CDR3, is SQTIHQWPATLVQPVGSPLSLECTVEGTSNPNLYWYRQAAGRGLQLLFYSVGIGQISSEVPQNLSASRPQDRQFILSSKKLLLSDSGFYLCAWSGDRTRDTIYFGEGSWLTVV.

This clonotype was seen only a few times. This chain connects TRBV6-1 to TRBJ1-5; D perhaps matches TRBD1 (5 bases). Looked up from germline, CDR1 is MNHNS and CDR2 is SASEGT. V lost 1 base and J lost 2, with 6 bases in between. The CDR3 consists of 14 residues. CDR3 region: CASSEGGGNQPQHF. The CDR3 DNA sequence: TGTGCCAGCAGTGAAGGGGGGGGCAATCAGCCCCAGCATTTT.

The chain has TRBV7-2 and TRBJ1-2; possibly TRBD1 for D (5 bases). Germline assignment: CDR1 SGHTA and CDR2 FQGNSA. This CDR3 region has 14 residues. The V end lost 3 bases, the J end lost 3 bases, and 11 bases lay between the germline ends. CDR3 nucleotides: TGTGCCAGCAGCTTGGGGCCGACAGACTATGGCTACACCTTC. Amino acids: CASSLGPTDYGYTF.

A note on this clonotype: Germline and junction disagree at one end, which may indicate a read error. The chain uses TRBV7-6 and TRBJ2-2, with D possibly being TRBD2 (5 bases). This CDR3 is 12 amino acids long. Germline V gene lookup returns CDR1 SGHVS and CDR2 FNYEAQ. The CDR3 DNA reads TGTGCTAGCAGCGGCTCCAACGGGGAGCTGTTTTTT. It yields the protein CASSGSNGELFF.